This record looks at one T cell receptor (beta chain) sequence and its context. Its target is unknown. This record belongs to a study of response to subunit inactivated influenza vaccine. Whole-study findings and limits: The authors proposed limited new T cell recruitment per seasonal influenza vaccination.

This CDR3 region has 15 residues. In germline, CDR1 is MDHEN, CDR2 SYDVKM. V lost 5 bases and J lost 5, with 16 bases in between. MiXCR was run by TCRdb on the RT-PCR reads, yielding one entry per CDR3 protein. The sample has under 850,000 distinct CDR3 sequences, roughly 20% seen once. The clonotype originates from a man aged 50 or older who received an inactivated influenza vaccine. The V gene is TRBV28, the J gene TRBJ2-1; the D gene is possibly TRBD1 (6 bases). The sequencing used PBMCs from blood, collected more than 4 days after vaccination. The CDR3: CASSRGQSTDNEQFF. Here the CDR3 DNA reads TGTGCCAGCAGTCGGGGACAAAGTACCGACAATGAGCAGTTCTTC.